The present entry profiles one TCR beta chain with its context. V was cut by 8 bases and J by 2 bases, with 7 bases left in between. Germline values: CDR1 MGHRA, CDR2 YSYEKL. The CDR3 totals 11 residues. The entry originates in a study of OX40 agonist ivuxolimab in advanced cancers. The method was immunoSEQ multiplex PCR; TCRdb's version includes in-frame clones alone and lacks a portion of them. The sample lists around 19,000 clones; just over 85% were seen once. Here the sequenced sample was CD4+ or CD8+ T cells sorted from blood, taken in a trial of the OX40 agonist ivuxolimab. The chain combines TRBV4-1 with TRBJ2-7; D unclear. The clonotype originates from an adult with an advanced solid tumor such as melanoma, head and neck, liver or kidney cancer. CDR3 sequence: CASRGAYEQYF. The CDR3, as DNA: TGCGCCAGCCGCGGCGCCTACGAGCAGTACTTC.